These 28 T cell receptor beta chains came from one sample sequenced in a study of T cells in Graves' hyperthyroidism and ophthalmopathy. Amplification targeted TCR beta CDR3 regions from RNA transcripts. HTBI primers drove first-round RT-PCR of the TCR CDR3. TCRdb independently ran MiXCR on the multiplex PCR reads; one entry per CDR3 protein. The table includes 800,000 or so distinct CDR3 sequences, around 39% detected once. The sequencing sample was made of blood. Receptors were obtained from a man aged 18 to 30 with Graves' hyperthyroidism.

Remarks on this clonotype: The junction departs from the called germline gene at one end, perhaps through a read error. The V and J genes are TRBV2 and TRBJ2-7, with 13 bases fitting TRBD2. CDR3 length: 16 amino acids. The germline V gene has CDR1 SNHLY and CDR2 FYNNEI. This CDR3 reads CASSHSGTSGDYWQYF. CDR3 nucleotides: TGCGCCAGCAGCCACTCCGGGACTAGCGGGGATTATTGGCAGTACTTC.

This clonotype was seen only a few times. The chain joins TRBV20-1 to TRBJ1-5, with TRBD1 matching 9 bases. Looked up from germline, CDR1 is DFQATT and CDR2 is SNEGSKA (reference sequence). V lost 6 bases to trimming and J lost 4 bases; unmatched junction nucleotides: 7. The CDR3 has 14 amino acids. The CDR3 is CSARPGTGNQPQHF. The CDR3, as DNA: TGCAGTGCCCGACCCGGGACAGGGAATCAGCCCCAGCATTTT.

Points on this clonotype: A much larger clonotype is one base distant, so this may be a read error. V usage is TRBV24-1 and J usage is TRBJ1-2; tentatively, D is TRBD1 (5 bases). The V end lost 5 bases, the J end lost 2 bases, and 23 bases lay between the germline ends. Germline values: CDR1 KGHDR, CDR2 SFDVKD. The CDR3 extends over 18 amino acids. The CDR3 nucleotides read TGTGCCACCAGTGGTGTTACGGGACGTGGACGGACAAACTATGGCTACACCTTC. Protein: CATSGVTGRGRTNYGYTF.

Turning to this clonotype: A much larger clone sits a single nucleotide away, making a read error possible. The V gene is TRBV29-1, the J gene TRBJ2-2, with no clear D. Germline assignment: CDR1 SQVTM and CDR2 ANQGSEA. This CDR3 spans 13 amino acids. The CDR3 DNA follows: TGCAGTGCTAGAGCCCAGAACACCGGGGAGCTGTTTTTT. Translated: CSARAQNTGELFF.

The chain couples TRBV2 to TRBJ1-5; weak D call: TRBD1 (5 bases). CDR1 is SNHLY, CDR2 FYNNEI, per germline. V lost 5 bases and J 4 bases, leaving 15 bases between the germline ends. CDR3 size: 15 residues. This CDR3 reads CASSYSGRQNQPQHF. Here the CDR3 DNA reads TGTGCCAGCAGTTACTCGGGGAGACAGAATCAGCCCCAGCATTTT.

This clonotype was seen a few times. J is TRBJ1-6 and V is TRBV19; no reliable D call. The germline V gene has CDR1 LNHDA and CDR2 SQIVND (reference sequence). V was cut by 11 bases and J by 5 bases, with 25 bases left in between. The CDR3 is 17 residues long. The CDR3 sequence is CAAGRTWSERNNSPLHF. CDR3 DNA: TGTGCCGCCGGGCGGACCTGGTCGGAAAGAAATAATTCACCCCTCCACTTT.

The J gene is TRBJ2-7, the V gene TRBV20-1; D is perhaps TRBD2 (6 bases). Per germline, CDR1 DFQATT and CDR2 SNEGSKA (reference sequence). The CDR3 runs to 16 residues. Trimming pared 0 bases from V and 0 bases from J, leaving 15 bases between. CDR3 protein: CSARDTIGGYSYEQYF. CDR3 nucleotides: TGCAGTGCTAGAGACACTATTGGAGGGTACTCCTACGAGCAGTACTTC.

This sequence joins TRBV5-1 and TRBJ1-5, with D unclear. The CDR3 has 13 residues. In germline, CDR1 is SGHRS, CDR2 YFSETQ. V was cut by 4 bases and J by 9 bases, with 14 bases left in between. Here the CDR3 reads CASSPEGRGPQHF. As DNA, the CDR3 is TGCGCCAGCAGCCCGGAGGGTCGGGGGCCCCAGCATTTT.

The V call is TRBV2, the J call TRBJ2-7; the match to TRBD2 covers 7 bases. The V and J ends lost 5 bases and 4 bases, in that order; junction bases with no gene match: 14. The CDR3 totals 16 residues. Germline assignment: CDR1 SNHLY and CDR2 FYNNEI. In DNA form, the CDR3 reads TGTGCCAGCAGTTTACGACCGGGGGGAGTGGGATACGAGCAGTACTTC. Amino acid sequence: CASSLRPGGVGYEQYF.

The chain couples TRBV6-6 to TRBJ1-4; D is unresolved. V lost 6 bases and J lost 5, with 10 bases in between. CDR1 and CDR2 from the germline V gene are MNHNY and SVGAGI (reference sequence). The length of the CDR3 is 13 residues. DNA for the CDR3: TGTGCCAGCAGACGAACGATAAATGAAAAACTGTTTTTT. The encoded protein is CASRRTINEKLFF.

The rearrangement uses TRBV19 and TRBJ1-3; D gene ambiguous. Germline assignment: CDR1 LNHDA and CDR2 SQIVND (reference sequence). Trimming took off 2 bases at V and 1 base at J, with 3 bases between the two ends. The CDR3 runs 13 residues. The CDR3 protein is CASSIKSGNTIYF. CDR3 nucleotide sequence: TGTGCCAGTAGTATAAAGTCTGGAAACACCATATATTTT.

The CDR3 sequence: CATSSEPRRESSYEQYF. The CDR3 DNA reads TGTGCCACCAGCAGTGAGCCCCGAAGGGAAAGCTCCTACGAGCAGTACTTC. The chain combines TRBV15 with TRBJ2-7; D is ambiguous. The CDR3 is 17 amino acids. The V gene's germline CDR1 is LNHNV and CDR2 YYDKDF (reference sequence). Trimming removed 3 bases at V and 0 bases at J, with 18 bases between.

This clonotype was found many times. The chain carries TRBV4-1 and TRBJ1-2; D is unresolved. The CDR3 length is 11 residues. Germline lookup yields CDR1 MGHRA and CDR2 YSYEKL. V dropped 0 bases and J dropped 9 bases, with 5 bases sitting between them. CDR3 amino acids: CASSQDRRYTF. CDR3 DNA sequence: TGCGCCAGCAGCCAAGATCGGCGCTACACCTTC.

Ten or more counts support this clonotype. The chain has TRBV2 and TRBJ2-7; tentatively, D is TRBD1 or TRBD2 (6 bases each). The V end was cut by 7 bases, the J end by 2 bases, with 15 bases between. The CDR3 runs 14 residues. The V gene's germline CDR1 is SNHLY and CDR2 FYNNEI. Here the CDR3 reads CASNLRGETYEQYF. The CDR3 region has the DNA TGTGCCAGCAATCTGAGGGGGGAGACCTACGAGCAGTACTTC. The full variable domain, its missing parts supplied by reference TRBV2 and TRBJ2-7, is EPEVTQTPSHQVTQMGQEVILRCVPISNHLYFYWYRQILGQKVEFLVSFYNNEISEKSEIFDDQFSVERPDGSNFTLKIRSTKLEDSAMYFCASNLRGETYEQYFGPGTRLTVT.

The chain links TRBV20-1 to TRBJ2-5; possibly TRBD2 for D (6 bases). The CDR3 has 16 residues. Trimming left V 1 base short and J 0 bases short, with 15 bases between. Germline loops: CDR1 DFQATT, CDR2 SNEGSKA (reference sequence). The CDR3: CSARGLEGRNQETQYF. The CDR3 nucleotides are TGCAGTGCTAGAGGATTGGAGGGGCGGAACCAAGAGACCCAGTACTTC.

The sample holds many counts of this clonotype. The chain employs TRBV10-3 and TRBJ2-7; 7 bases match TRBD2. V lost 6 bases and J lost 6; bases outside the gene matches: 5. The germline V gene encodes CDR1 ENHRY and CDR2 SYGVKD. This CDR3 is built from 12 residues. The CDR3 DNA reads as TGTGCCATCAGGACTTCTAGCGGCGAGCAGTACTTC. Its protein product is CAIRTSSGEQYF.

The V and J genes are TRBV7-8 and TRBJ2-7, with 11 bases that match TRBD2. Germline assignment: CDR1 SGHVS and CDR2 FQNEAQ. The J segment lost 4 bases and the V segment lost 5 bases, leaving 7 bases of the junction unmatched. There are 15 residues in the CDR3. CDR3: CASSPGLAALYEQYF. CDR3 nucleotides: TGTGCCAGCAGCCCGGGACTAGCGGCCCTTTACGAGCAGTACTTC. The whole variable domain, remainder taken from reference TRBV7-8 and TRBJ2-7, is GAGVSQSPRYKVAKRGQDVALRCDPISGHVSLFWYQQALGQGPEFLTYFQNEAQLDKSGLPSDRFFAERPEGSVSTLKIQRTQQEDSAVYLCASSPGLAALYEQYFGPGTRLTVT.

This clonotype has a count of ten or more. The chain employs TRBV12-3 or TRBV12-4 and TRBJ1-5; 10 bases line up with TRBD1. This CDR3 has 13 amino acids. J gave up 11 bases and V 6 bases, and 7 bases lay outside the gene matches. The CDR3 sequence: CASRGTGEGTQHF. Here the CDR3 DNA reads TGTGCCAGCAGGGGGACAGGGGAAGGGACCCAGCATTTT.

This chain uses TRBV6-6 with TRBJ2-2; 8 bases fit TRBD1. The V and J ends lost 2 bases and 3 bases, in that order; junction bases with no gene match: 5. The length of the CDR3 is 16 residues. Per germline, CDR1 MNHNY and CDR2 SVGAGI (reference sequence). CDR3 nucleotide sequence: TGTGCCAGCAGTTACGCAGGGGGCGCGGACACCGGGGAGCTGTTTTTT. Amino acids: CASSYAGGADTGELFF.

This clonotype was recorded a few times. Germline is not matched at one junction end, which may reflect a read error. This sequence joins TRBV6-5 and TRBJ2-2, with 7 bases identical to TRBD1. The CDR3 is 13 amino acids. Germline CDR1 is MNHEY and CDR2 is SVGAGI. For the CDR3, the DNA is TGCGTTACACAGGGGTGGAACACCGGGGAGCTGTTTTTT. This codes for CVTQGWNTGELFF.

This chain uses TRBV29-1 with TRBJ2-6; 7 nucleotides agree with TRBD1. Germline V gene lookup returns CDR1 SQVTM and CDR2 ANQGSEA. V trimming: 8 bases; J trimming: 2 bases; junction bases outside the gene matches: 3. The CDR3 is 13 amino acids. For the CDR3, the DNA is TGCAGCTTGACAGGGACTGGGGCCAACGTCCTGACTTTC. The encoded protein is CSLTGTGANVLTF.

As for this clonotype: A read error may produce the germline difference seen at one junction end. The chain recombines TRBV7-9 with TRBJ1-1; D ambiguous. Looked up from germline, CDR1 is SEHNR and CDR2 is FQNEAQ (reference sequence). The CDR3 is 14 amino acids. CDR3 protein: CASSDGLMNSEAFF. In DNA form, the CDR3 reads TGTGCCAGCAGCGACGGACTGATGAACTCTGAAGCTTTCTTT.

Only a few counts were recorded for this clonotype. The chain employs TRBV7-9 and TRBJ2-7; maybe TRBD2 (5 bases). CDR1 is SEHNR and CDR2 is FQNEAQ in the germline V gene (reference sequence). Trimming took off 5 bases at V and 5 bases at J, with 16 bases between the two ends. This CDR3 comprises 14 residues. The CDR3 nucleotides read TGTGCCAGCAGCCCCCCGGGAATCCAGGACGAGCAGTACTTC. Amino acid sequence: CASSPPGIQDEQYF.

The rearrangement joins TRBV20-1 to TRBJ1-1; perhaps TRBD1 as D (5 bases). In germline, CDR1 is DFQATT, CDR2 SNEGSKA (reference sequence). CDR3 size: 16 residues. With 1 base removed from V and 5 bases from J, the gap between germline ends came to 20 bases. The CDR3 protein is CSARVLSRDRRTEAFF. Here the CDR3 DNA reads TGCAGTGCTAGAGTCTTAAGCAGGGATAGGAGGACTGAAGCTTTCTTT.

In its sample, this clonotype was seen a few times. The chain carries TRBV7-9 and TRBJ1-5; TRBD1 might be the D (5 bases). Germline assignment: CDR1 SEHNR and CDR2 FQNEAQ (reference sequence). The CDR3 length is 15 residues. The V end lost 5 bases, the J end lost 3 bases, and 14 bases lay between the germline ends. The CDR3, as DNA: TGTGCCAGCAGCGGGGGTGACACTCACAATCAGCCCCAGCATTTT. Translating it yields CASSGGDTHNQPQHF.

This clonotype was counted between two and nine times. The gene calls are TRBV7-2 and TRBJ2-7; D is unresolved. This CDR3 is 15 amino acids long. Germline CDR1 and CDR2: SGHTA and FQGNSA. V lost 1 base, J lost 2 bases, and 12 bases lay in between. The CDR3 nucleotides read TGTGCCAGCAGCTTAGGAAACAGAGTTCCCTACGAGCAGTACTTC. Residues: CASSLGNRVPYEQYF.

The chain recombines TRBV7-9 with TRBJ1-1; D remains unclear. Between the trimmed V and J ends, which lost 2 bases and 4 bases, there was a span of 14 bases. This CDR3 spans 15 amino acids. The germline gives CDR1 SEHNR, CDR2 FQNEAQ (reference sequence). The CDR3 loop reads CASSLPLDSFTEAFF. In DNA, the CDR3 is TGTGCCAGCAGCTTACCTTTGGACTCCTTCACTGAAGCTTTCTTT.

The chain employs TRBV5-1 and TRBJ1-1; 9 bases align to TRBD1. This CDR3 is 14 amino acids long. Germline assignment: CDR1 SGHRS and CDR2 YFSETQ. The J segment lost 5 bases and the V segment lost 8 bases, leaving 10 bases of the junction unmatched. The CDR3 here is CASTTGTGWTEAFF. The CDR3 coding sequence is TGCGCCAGTACCACCGGGACAGGGTGGACTGAAGCTTTCTTT.